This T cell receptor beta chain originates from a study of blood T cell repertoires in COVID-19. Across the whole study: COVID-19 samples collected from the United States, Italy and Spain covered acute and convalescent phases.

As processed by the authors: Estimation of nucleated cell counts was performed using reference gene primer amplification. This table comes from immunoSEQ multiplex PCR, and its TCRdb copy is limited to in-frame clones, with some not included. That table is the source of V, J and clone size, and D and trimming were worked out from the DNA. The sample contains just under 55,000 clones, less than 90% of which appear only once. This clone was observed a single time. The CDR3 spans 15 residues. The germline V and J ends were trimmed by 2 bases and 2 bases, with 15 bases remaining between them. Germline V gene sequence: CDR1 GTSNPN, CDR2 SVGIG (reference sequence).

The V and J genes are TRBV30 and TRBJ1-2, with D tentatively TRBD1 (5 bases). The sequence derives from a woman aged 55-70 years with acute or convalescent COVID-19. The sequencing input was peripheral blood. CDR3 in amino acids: CAWSFGRQTNYGYTF. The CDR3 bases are TGTGCCTGGAGTTTCGGGCGACAGACAAACTATGGCTACACCTTC.